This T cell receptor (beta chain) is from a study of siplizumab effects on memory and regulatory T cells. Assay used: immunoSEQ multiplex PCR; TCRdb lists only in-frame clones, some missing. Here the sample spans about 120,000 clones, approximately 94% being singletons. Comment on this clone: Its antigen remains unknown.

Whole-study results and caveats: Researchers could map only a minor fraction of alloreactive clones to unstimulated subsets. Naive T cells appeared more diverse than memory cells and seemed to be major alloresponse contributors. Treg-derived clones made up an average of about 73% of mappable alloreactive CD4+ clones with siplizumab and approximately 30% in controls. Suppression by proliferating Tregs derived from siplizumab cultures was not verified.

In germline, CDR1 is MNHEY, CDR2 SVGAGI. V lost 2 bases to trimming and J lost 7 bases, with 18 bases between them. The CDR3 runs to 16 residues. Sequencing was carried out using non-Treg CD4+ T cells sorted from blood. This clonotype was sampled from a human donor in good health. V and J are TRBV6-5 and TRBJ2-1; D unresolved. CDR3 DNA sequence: TGTGCCAGCAGTTACATGCCCCCTCCCGGACCGAATGAGCAGTTCTTC. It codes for CASSYMPPPGPNEQFF.